A selection of T cell receptor beta chains follows, all from one sample in a study of response to subunit inactivated influenza vaccine. TCRdb itself ran the RT-PCR reads through MiXCR, one entry per CDR3 protein. The profile shows about 800,000 distinct CDR3 sequences, approximately 22% of them singletons. The sample consisted of PBMCs from blood, taken roughly 5 days after vaccination. The source of these receptors is a man aged 45-65 years who received an inactivated influenza vaccine. The CDR3 runs from the conserved cysteine through the conserved F or W. The order of the fields is clone size, D gene, V gene, J gene, CDR3 DNA, CDR3 protein. The D gene is left open where the match is weak. Clone size is stated in some rows and not others, as once, few, many or a class when expanded.

clone size: few; D gene: .; V gene: TRBV20-1; J gene: TRBJ2-1; CDR3 DNA: TGCAGTGCTAGTCAGGACGTATCCAATGAGCAGTTCTTC; CDR3 protein: CSASQDVSNEQFF
clone size: .; D gene: TRBD2; V gene: TRBV6-2/TRBV6-3; J gene: TRBJ2-7; CDR3 DNA: TGTGCCAGCAGTTACTCGATTCTAGCGGGAGGCGACGAGCAGTACTTC; CDR3 protein: CASSYSILAGGDEQYF
clone size: once; D gene: TRBD1; V gene: TRBV12-3/TRBV12-4; J gene: TRBJ2-5; CDR3 DNA: TGTGCCAGCAGTTTTTATACAGGGGCGGAGACCCAGTACTTC; CDR3 protein: CASSFYTGAETQYF
clone size: .; D gene: TRBD2; V gene: TRBV14; J gene: TRBJ2-1; CDR3 DNA: TGTGCCAGCAGCCAAGCAGCGGGAGGTTCCTACAATGAGCAGTTCTTC; CDR3 protein: CASSQAAGGSYNEQFF
clone size: many; D gene: .; V gene: TRBV5-1; J gene: TRBJ2-7; CDR3 DNA: TGTGCCAGCAGCTTAGATGGTAACTCCTACGAGCAGTACTTC; CDR3 protein: CASSLDGNSYEQYF
clone size: .; D gene: .; V gene: TRBV12-5; J gene: TRBJ2-3; CDR3 DNA: TGTGCTAGTGGTTTGGGTCGGCACACAGATACGCAGTATTTT; CDR3 protein: CASGLGRHTDTQYF
clone size: .; D gene: .; V gene: TRBV18; J gene: TRBJ2-1; CDR3 DNA: TGTGCCAGCTCCCCTCCGGGTTCGGATGAGCAGTTCTTC; CDR3 protein: CASSPPGSDEQFF
clone size: .; D gene: .; V gene: TRBV5-1; J gene: TRBJ2-5; CDR3 DNA: TGCGCCAGCAGCTACCTTGGCGGTGACCAAGAGACCCAGTACTTC; CDR3 protein: CASSYLGGDQETQYF
clone size: .; D gene: .; V gene: TRBV6-1; J gene: TRBJ2-7; CDR3 DNA: TGTGCCAGCAGACGCCGAGGTGGGCGAGCTGCCTACGAGCAGTACTTC; CDR3 protein: CASRRRGGRAAYEQYF
clone size: .; D gene: TRBD1; V gene: TRBV15; J gene: TRBJ2-7; CDR3 DNA: TGTGCCACCAGCAGAGCGGGACAGGGGATCCACGAGCAGTACTTC; CDR3 protein: CATSRAGQGIHEQYF
clone size: .; D gene: .; V gene: TRBV20-1; J gene: TRBJ1-5; CDR3 DNA: TGCAGTGCCGACAGTAGCAATCAGCCCCAGCATTTT; CDR3 protein: CSADSSNQPQHF
clone size: once; D gene: .; V gene: TRBV6-1; J gene: TRBJ2-7; CDR3 DNA: TGTGCCAGCACCAGATCCGGGACACATGGCGAGCAGTACTTC; CDR3 protein: CASTRSGTHGEQYF
clone size: few; D gene: .; V gene: TRBV10-3; J gene: TRBJ2-1; CDR3 DNA: TGTGCCATCAGTGCCCCAGAAACCTGGGTTGGGAATGAGCAGTTCTTC; CDR3 protein: CAISAPETWVGNEQFF
clone size: few; D gene: .; V gene: TRBV4-3; J gene: TRBJ2-7; CDR3 DNA: TGCGCCAGCAGCCAAGATTTTTGGAGCTCCTACGAGCAGTACTTC; CDR3 protein: CASSQDFWSSYEQYF
clone size: .; D gene: .; V gene: TRBV29-1; J gene: TRBJ2-1; CDR3 DNA: TGCAGCGTTGTTCGCCAGTCAGGGAATGAGCAGTTCTTC; CDR3 protein: CSVVRQSGNEQFF
clone size: few; D gene: TRBD2; V gene: TRBV20-1; J gene: TRBJ2-1; CDR3 DNA: TGCAGTGCTAGATGGGCTAGCGGGAGGGTGAATGAGCAGTTCTTC; CDR3 protein: CSARWASGRVNEQFF
clone size: .; D gene: TRBD2; V gene: TRBV20-1; J gene: TRBJ2-7; CDR3 DNA: TGCAGTGCTAGACGACCGGCGGGAGGGGGCGAGCAGTACTTC; CDR3 protein: CSARRPAGGGEQYF
clone size: .; D gene: .; V gene: TRBV6-1; J gene: TRBJ2-1; CDR3 DNA: TGTGCCAGCAGTGACAGAGGGCCATTGAGTGAGCAGTTCTTC; CDR3 protein: CASSDRGPLSEQFF
clone size: .; D gene: .; V gene: TRBV20-1; J gene: TRBJ2-3; CDR3 DNA: TGCAGTGCTAGAACTCCCCCGTTAGATACGCAGTATTTT; CDR3 protein: CSARTPPLDTQYF
clone size: .; D gene: .; V gene: TRBV12-3/TRBV12-4; J gene: TRBJ2-2; CDR3 DNA: TGTGCCAGCAGGCCATGGACTGGGGAGCTGTTTTTT; CDR3 protein: CASRPWTGELFF
clone size: .; D gene: .; V gene: TRBV5-1; J gene: TRBJ2-3; CDR3 DNA: TGCGCCAGCAGCTTACAGGAGTTCACAGATACGCAGTATTTT; CDR3 protein: CASSLQEFTDTQYF
clone size: .; D gene: TRBD2; V gene: TRBV5-1; J gene: TRBJ2-7; CDR3 DNA: TGCGCCAGCAGCTTGGTCGGCGGGAGTTCGGACGAGCAGTACTTC; CDR3 protein: CASSLVGGSSDEQYF
clone size: .; D gene: .; V gene: TRBV9; J gene: TRBJ2-5; CDR3 DNA: TGTGCCAGCAGCGTAGGCTCAGCGGAGGGAGAGACCCAGTACTTC; CDR3 protein: CASSVGSAEGETQYF
clone size: few; D gene: .; V gene: TRBV28; J gene: TRBJ2-7; CDR3 DNA: TGTGCCTCCGCAAGGGCCAGGTACGAGCAGTACTTC; CDR3 protein: CASARARYEQYF
clone size: .; D gene: .; V gene: TRBV12-3/TRBV12-4; J gene: TRBJ2-1; CDR3 DNA: TGTGCCAGCACCTCCATGGGCTCCTACAATGAGCAGTTCTTC; CDR3 protein: CASTSMGSYNEQFF
clone size: .; D gene: .; V gene: TRBV4-3; J gene: TRBJ2-3; CDR3 DNA: TGCGCCAGCAGCCAAGATATGCTCAGCACAGATACGCAGTATTTT; CDR3 protein: CASSQDMLSTDTQYF
clone size: few; D gene: .; V gene: TRBV24-1; J gene: TRBJ2-1; CDR3 DNA: TGTGCCACCAGTGAGCGTGGGACCTTCGGGGATGAGCAGTTCTTC; CDR3 protein: CATSERGTFGDEQFF
clone size: .; D gene: .; V gene: TRBV11-2; J gene: TRBJ2-1; CDR3 DNA: TGTGCCAGCAGCTCCCCCTCCTGGGAGCAGTTCTTC; CDR3 protein: CASSSPSWEQFF
clone size: .; D gene: .; V gene: TRBV12-3/TRBV12-4; J gene: TRBJ1-1; CDR3 DNA: TGTGCCAGCAGTAGGGGGGGAGGGGGAGGGACTGAAGCTTTCTTT; CDR3 protein: CASSRGGGGGTEAFF
clone size: few; D gene: .; V gene: TRBV11-1; J gene: TRBJ1-1; CDR3 DNA: TGTGCCAGCAGCGCGAGACAGGCGAACACTGAAGCTTTCTTT; CDR3 protein: CASSARQANTEAFF
clone size: .; D gene: .; V gene: TRBV7-8; J gene: TRBJ2-2; CDR3 DNA: TGTGCCAGCAGCGCCGACTCGGGGGCGCGGGCCGGGGAGCTGTTTTTT; CDR3 protein: CASSADSGARAGELFF
clone size: .; D gene: .; V gene: TRBV12-3/TRBV12-4; J gene: TRBJ2-7; CDR3 DNA: TGTGCCAGCAGACGGACGGGGAATTATGGAGAGCAGTACTTC; CDR3 protein: CASRRTGNYGEQYF
clone size: .; D gene: .; V gene: TRBV6-1; J gene: TRBJ2-5; CDR3 DNA: TGTGCCACCGGTAGGGACACACTCCAAGAGACCCAGTACTTC; CDR3 protein: CATGRDTLQETQYF
clone size: .; D gene: .; V gene: TRBV4-1; J gene: TRBJ2-1; CDR3 DNA: TGCGCCAGCAGCCAAGAAAGTGTCGTTCAGGGGGGAATCGCCTACAATGAGCAGTTCTTC; CDR3 protein: CASSQESVVQGGIAYNEQFF
clone size: .; D gene: TRBD2; V gene: TRBV20-1; J gene: TRBJ2-7; CDR3 DNA: TGCAGTGCCATACCTAGCGGGAGGACGTCCTACGAGCAGTACTTC; CDR3 protein: CSAIPSGRTSYEQYF
clone size: .; D gene: TRBD1; V gene: TRBV24-1; J gene: TRBJ2-3; CDR3 DNA: TGTGCCACCAGTGATTTTGGGCAGGGGGCGGCAGATACGCAGTATTTT; CDR3 protein: CATSDFGQGAADTQYF
clone size: few; D gene: TRBD1; V gene: TRBV5-6; J gene: TRBJ2-5; CDR3 DNA: TGTGCCAGCAGCAACAGGGGGCAAGAGACCCAGTACTTC; CDR3 protein: CASSNRGQETQYF
clone size: .; D gene: .; V gene: TRBV4-2; J gene: TRBJ1-4; CDR3 DNA: TGTGCCAGCAGCCAAGATACCGTAAATAATGAAAAACTGTTTTTT; CDR3 protein: CASSQDTVNNEKLFF
clone size: few; D gene: TRBD2; V gene: TRBV6-1; J gene: TRBJ2-7; CDR3 DNA: TGTGCCAGCAGCCCCGGCAGCGGGGGATCCTACGAGCAGTACTTC; CDR3 protein: CASSPGSGGSYEQYF
clone size: .; D gene: .; V gene: TRBV7-9; J gene: TRBJ1-2; CDR3 DNA: TGTGCCAGCAGCCATATCGTTCTCCCCTTC; CDR3 protein: CASSHIVLPF
clone size: .; D gene: TRBD1; V gene: TRBV2; J gene: TRBJ1-5; CDR3 DNA: TGTGCCAGCAGTGCGACAGGGTTCGGTCAGCCCCAGCATTTT; CDR3 protein: CASSATGFGQPQHF
clone size: few; D gene: .; V gene: TRBV7-9; J gene: TRBJ2-1; CDR3 DNA: TGTGCCAGCAGCACCCTAGTGAATGAGCAGTTCTTC; CDR3 protein: CASSTLVNEQFF
clone size: many; D gene: .; V gene: TRBV12-3/TRBV12-4; J gene: TRBJ2-7; CDR3 DNA: TGTGCCAGCAGCCTCGGACGGGCAAGGTACGAGCAGTACTTC; CDR3 protein: CASSLGRARYEQYF
clone size: .; D gene: TRBD2; V gene: TRBV7-6; J gene: TRBJ2-3; CDR3 DNA: TGTGCCAGCAGCTCGCCGATAGCGGGAGGGGCCACAGATACGCAGTATTTT; CDR3 protein: CASSSPIAGGATDTQYF
clone size: many; D gene: .; V gene: TRBV20-1; J gene: TRBJ2-5; CDR3 DNA: TGCAGTGCTAAGAAGTGGGGCGGACAAGAGACCCAGTACTTC; CDR3 protein: CSAKKWGGQETQYF
clone size: many; D gene: .; V gene: TRBV7-9; J gene: TRBJ2-7; CDR3 DNA: TGTGCCAGCAGCTTAGTGGCTAGAGGATACGAGCAGTACTTC; CDR3 protein: CASSLVARGYEQYF